The 25 T cell receptor beta chains presented below share a single source sample, sequenced in a study of Graves' ophthalmopathy and Graves' hyperthyroidism. For repertoire sequencing, the TCR beta CDR3 regions were amplified from RNA transcripts. Amplification began with first-round RT-PCR using HTBI primers, then second-round multiplex PCR was performed. TCRdb analysed the multiplex PCR reads with MiXCR anew, one entry per CDR3 protein. The profile shows 680,000 or so distinct CDR3 sequences, 20% to 25% of them singletons. Sequenced input: peripheral blood. The receptors shown here come from a woman younger than 35 with stable Graves' hyperthyroidism. Some clones in this sample may be carry-over from other donors' samples.

There are many counts of this clonotype. The chain combines TRBV3-1 with TRBJ2-6; D is uncertain. Trimming took 4 bases from V and 1 from J, leaving 14 bases between them. Germline V lookup: CDR1 LGHDT, CDR2 YNNKEL (reference sequence). This CDR3 spans 17 amino acids. The CDR3 reads CASSPALGVSGANVLTF. CDR3 nucleotides: TGTGCCAGCAGCCCTGCGCTAGGCGTTTCTGGGGCCAACGTCCTGACTTTC.

In this sample, this clonotype turned up many times. J is TRBJ1-5 and V is TRBV6-1, with D unresolved. V was clipped by 6 bases and J by 0 bases, with 9 bases between them. This CDR3 is 14 amino acids long. From germline, CDR1 is MNHNS and CDR2 SASEGT. CDR3 DNA sequence: TGTGCCAGCAGCTCCATGAATAGCAATCAGCCCCAGCATTTT. The encoded protein is CASSSMNSNQPQHF.

This clonotype was counted a few times. The genes are TRBV6-1 and TRBJ1-3, with D tentatively TRBD1 (5 bases). The CDR3 is 15 amino acids. Germline assignment: CDR1 MNHNS and CDR2 SASEGT. V was trimmed by 5 bases and J by 1 base, leaving 12 bases between them. In nucleotides, the CDR3 is TGTGCCAGCAGTAGGCAGGGAAAATCTGGAAACACCATATATTTT. This encodes CASSRQGKSGNTIYF.

This clonotype was detected a few times. The chain combines TRBV9 with TRBJ2-7; 8 bases line up with TRBD2. The ends lost 0 bases at V and 3 bases at J; junction bases unmatched: 2. This CDR3 is 14 amino acids long. Germline V gene data show CDR1 as SGDLS and CDR2 as YYNGEE. In DNA form, the CDR3 reads TGTGCCAGCAGCGTAGCGGGGGGGGACTACGAGCAGTACTTC. Translated, it gives CASSVAGGDYEQYF.

This clonotype was picked up many times. V is TRBV19 and J is TRBJ2-7; D is unclear. Per the germline V gene, CDR1 is LNHDA and CDR2 is SQIVND (reference sequence). The CDR3 covers 13 residues. V lost 0 bases and J 0 bases, leaving 3 bases between the germline ends. The CDR3 coding sequence is TGTGCCAGTAGTATAGACGCCTCCTACGAGCAGTACTTC. This encodes CASSIDASYEQYF.

This clonotype was detected a few times. The chain has TRBV6-4 and TRBJ1-6; no clear D gene. The CDR3 has 13 residues. Germline-derived CDR1 and CDR2 are MRHNA and SNTAGT. V lost 3 bases, J lost 10 bases, and 10 bases lay in between. The CDR3 loop reads CASSESVRSPLHF. The CDR3 nucleotides are TGTGCCAGCAGTGAGTCCGTTAGATCACCCCTCCACTTT.

This clonotype came up many times. The chain employs TRBV7-3 and TRBJ2-5; 7 nucleotides agree with TRBD2. CDR3 size: 13 residues. Trimming cost V 5 bases and J 2 bases; bases outside gene matches: 2. CDR1 and CDR2 from the germline V gene are SGHTA and FQGTGA. The CDR3 region is CASSRGVQETQYF. CDR3 DNA: TGTGCCAGCAGCCGGGGGGTTCAAGAGACCCAGTACTTC.

The CDR3 DNA sequence: TGTGCCAGCAGTACGGACAGGGGGCTGGTGGATGAGCAGTACTTC. Translation: CASSTDRGLVDEQYF. The rearrangement links TRBV12-3 or TRBV12-4 to TRBJ2-7; TRBD1 matches 11 bases. V lost 5 bases and J lost 7; bases outside the gene matches: 10. This CDR3 is 15 amino acids long.

A remark on this clonotype: A much larger clone lies a single base off, so this may be a read error. CDR3 protein: CSVGWDNQPQYF. DNA of the CDR3: TGCAGCGTCGGGTGGGACAATCAGCCCCAGTATTTT. The rearrangement links TRBV29-1 to TRBJ1-5; a possible D gene is TRBD1 (6 bases). The J call may be wrong; the DNA end is better matched by TRBJ2-3. The length of the CDR3 is 12 residues. Per germline, CDR1 SQVTM and CDR2 ANQGSEA.

This clonotype was recorded a few times. The J gene is TRBJ2-7, the V gene TRBV7-8; TRBD1 agrees at 9 bases. The V segment lost 3 bases and the J segment 3 bases; nucleotides outside the gene matches: 6. The CDR3 runs to 15 residues. CDR1 is SGHVS, CDR2 FQNEAQ, per germline. The DNA of the CDR3 is TGTGCCAGCAGCTTGGCTGGACAGGGGAACTACGAGCAGTACTTC. It translates to CASSLAGQGNYEQYF.

CDR3 DNA sequence: TGTGCCAGCAGCTTAGATGCGGGTTTCTCCTACGAGCAGTACTTC. As protein: CASSLDAGFSYEQYF. The V and J genes are TRBV11-2 and TRBJ2-7, with D possibly TRBD2 on 5 matching bases. The CDR3 sequence is 15 residues long. The germline CDR1 and CDR2 sequences are SGHAT and FQNNGV. Trimming cost V 0 bases and J 0 bases, with 9 bases left between them.

Details on this clonotype: A much larger clone is a single base away; this may be a read error. The rearrangement joins TRBV4-1 to TRBJ1-3; D gene unclear. Trimming pared 3 bases from V and 0 bases from J, leaving 6 bases between. Per germline, CDR1 MGHRA and CDR2 YSYEKL. This CDR3 contains 14 residues. The CDR3 spells CASSQSHSGNTIYF. The CDR3 bases are TGCGCCAGCAGCCAGTCCCACTCTGGAAACACCATATATTTT.

This clonotype occurred many times. The chain couples TRBV6-5 to TRBJ2-5; 11 nucleotides align to TRBD1. This CDR3 has 14 residues. In germline, CDR1 is MNHEY, CDR2 SVGAGI. With V trimmed by 5 bases and J by 5 bases, 4 bases remained unmatched. The CDR3 is CASSPGQGVETQYF. DNA of the CDR3: TGTGCCAGCAGTCCGGGACAGGGGGTTGAGACCCAGTACTTC.

In this sample, this clonotype turned up many times. The rearrangement uses TRBV7-2 and TRBJ1-3; 8 bases align to TRBD1. V lost 5 bases, J lost 1 base, and 4 bases stayed unmatched. Germline CDR1 SGHTA, CDR2 FQGNSA. This CDR3 has 15 residues. CDR3 coding DNA: TGTGCCAGCAGCACCTGGACAGGGTCTGGAAACACCATATATTTT. Protein sequence: CASSTWTGSGNTIYF.

This clonotype was recorded at least ten times. The chain links TRBV15 to TRBJ2-7, with TRBD1 matching over 9 bases. The CDR3 contains 15 residues. The germline gives CDR1 LNHNV, CDR2 YYDKDF (reference sequence). V was pared by 0 bases and J by 4 bases, with 4 bases of the junction left unmatched. The CDR3 DNA sequence: TGTGCCACCAGCAGAGATAGGGGACAGGGATACGAGCAGTACTTC. Its protein product is CATSRDRGQGYEQYF.

This clonotype was observed many times. This chain links TRBV12-3 or TRBV12-4 with TRBJ2-2; TRBD2 might be the D (5 bases). Trimming removed 5 bases from V and 3 bases from J, with 10 bases in between. This CDR3 contains 14 residues. CDR3 amino acids: CASSLGLHTGELFF. The CDR3 nucleotides are TGTGCCAGCAGTCTCGGACTTCACACCGGGGAGCTGTTTTTT.

This clonotype was observed at least ten times. A junction end diverges from the germline sequence, so it may reflect a read error. This chain connects TRBV20-1 to TRBJ2-7, with a weak D call TRBD2 (5 bases). The CDR3 covers 13 residues. Germline V gene data show CDR1 as DFQATT and CDR2 as SNEGSKA (reference sequence). CDR3 sequence (DNA): TGCAGTGCTAGAGTACCGGGAACGGAAGAGCGGTACTTC. Translation gives CSARVPGTEERYF.

This clonotype was seen repeatedly, ten times or more. This sequence joins TRBV12-3 or TRBV12-4 and TRBJ2-7; 7 bases align to TRBD2. Trimming at V came to 5 bases and at J to 1 base, leaving 14 bases not matched to a gene. This CDR3 has 17 residues. This CDR3 is CASSPAPREIRSYEQYF. The CDR3 DNA follows: TGTGCCAGCAGTCCCGCCCCGCGGGAGATTAGGTCCTACGAGCAGTACTTC.

The chain joins TRBV6-1 to TRBJ2-7; D unresolved. Trimming stripped 10 bases from V and 2 bases from J, with 12 bases between. The CDR3 runs to 12 residues. Germline V lookup: CDR1 MNHNS, CDR2 SASEGT. For the CDR3, the DNA is TGTGCCACTATCAGTCCTACCTACGAGCAGTACTTC. Residues: CATISPTYEQYF.

The chain recombines TRBV6-1 with TRBJ1-2, with D possibly being TRBD1 (5 bases). This CDR3 comprises 14 residues. V gave up 5 bases and J gave up 2 bases, with 12 bases separating them. Germline-derived CDR1 and CDR2 are MNHNS and SASEGT. The CDR3 region has the DNA TGTGCCAGCAGTCGTGGGACCAAGAACTATGGCTACACCTTC. This gives the protein CASSRGTKNYGYTF.

In its sample, this clonotype was seen many times. CDR3 in DNA: TGTGCCAGCAGCGTAATCCCCGGGTACGAGCAGTACTTC. This translates into CASSVIPGYEQYF. The chain has TRBV9 and TRBJ2-7, with unresolved D. The germline gives CDR1 SGDLS, CDR2 YYNGEE. V was pared by 1 base and J by 4 bases, with 9 bases between. There are 13 residues in the CDR3. The full variable domain, with the rest looked up from reference TRBV9 and TRBJ2-7, is DSGVTQTPKHLITATGQRVTLRCSPRSGDLSVYWYQQSLDQGLQFLIQYYNGEERAKGNILERFSAQQFPDLHSELNLSSLELGDSALYFCASSVIPGYEQYFGPGTRLTVT.

This clonotype appeared a few times. The junction departs from germline at one end; a sequencing error may be responsible. The genes are TRBV2 and TRBJ2-2, with D maybe TRBD2 (5 bases). The CDR3 length is 15 residues. Germline CDR1 and CDR2: SNHLY and FYNNEI. In DNA, the CDR3 is TGTGCCAGCACTGAAGGGCTAGCCGGCGCCGGGGAGCTGTTTTTT. It is translated as CASTEGLAGAGELFF.

A note on this clonotype: A clone one base away is much larger, so this may be a read error. V usage is TRBV6-4 and J usage is TRBJ1-2, with D maybe TRBD1 (5 bases). Germline CDR1 is MRHNA and CDR2 is SNTAGT. This CDR3 contains 13 residues. The ends were cut back, 3 bases at V and 2 bases at J, with 7 bases in the middle. DNA of the CDR3: TGTGCCAGCAGTGAACGGGACAACTATGGCTACACCTTC. Translating gives CASSERDNYGYTF.

This chain uses TRBV19 with TRBJ1-1; tentatively, D is TRBD1 (5 bases). This CDR3 comprises 14 residues. V lost 4 bases and J lost 3, with 12 bases in between. Germline V gene lookup returns CDR1 LNHDA and CDR2 SQIVND (reference sequence). The CDR3 sequence: CASSRARVHTEAFF. CDR3 nucleotides: TGTGCCAGTAGTAGAGCCAGGGTCCACACTGAAGCTTTCTTT.

This sequence joins TRBV7-9 and TRBJ1-2; no reliable D call. V lost 3 bases and J lost 8, with 13 bases in between. Germline V gene data show CDR1 as SEHNR and CDR2 as FQNEAQ (reference sequence). The CDR3 is 13 amino acids. CDR3 residues: CASSFSGGEGYTF. CDR3 nucleotide sequence: TGTGCCAGCAGCTTTAGCGGAGGAGAGGGCTACACCTTC. Combining the CDR3 with reference TRBV7-9 and TRBJ1-2 gives the whole variable domain DTGVSQNPRHKITKRGQNVTFRCDPISEHNRLYWYRQTLGQGPEFLTYFQNEAQLEKSRLLSDRFSAERPKGSFSTLEIQRTEQGDSAMYLCASSFSGGEGYTFGSGTRLTVV.